This TCR beta chain was recorded in a study of human T cells and chemical hapten exposure. In germline, CDR1 is SGHVS, CDR2 FQNEAQ. The CDR3 runs 15 residues. J gave up 4 bases and V 3 bases, and 7 bases lay outside the gene matches. As to time point: patch test 2, 6 weeks after DPC sensitization. Stated treatment: therapeutic diphenylcyclopropenone sensitization with weekly scalp DPC. TCRdb re-called the RACE reads through MiXCR, storing one row per CDR3 protein. The table shows around 360,000 distinct CDR3 sequences, with around 6% occurring only once. Many counts were recorded for this clonotype. The chain is built from TRBV7-8 and TRBJ1-2; 8 bases are shared with TRBD1. Specimen: whole blood, collected in connection with sensitization to the hapten diphenylcyclopropenone (DPC). This sequence was found in a woman between 18 and 29 years old with alopecia areata. Some clones in this sample may be carry-over from other donors' samples. The CDR3 nucleotides read TGTGCCAGCAGCTTGTCGGACAGGGCAGGCTATGGCTACACCTTC. It yields the protein CASSLSDRAGYGYTF.